Presented here are 14 T cell receptor beta chains from one specimen sequenced in a study of blood T cell repertoires in COVID-19. The method was immunoSEQ multiplex PCR; TCRdb's version includes in-frame clones alone and lacks a portion of them. The sample gives about 320,000 clones, under 95% of which show up once; around 2.5% is in the top ten. Material for sequencing was PBMCs or T cells enriched from blood (not recorded which). The receptor source for this set is a man in his sixties who had recovered from COVID-19.

This rearrangement joins TRBV30 to TRBJ1-6; D gene unclear. The length of the CDR3 is 11 residues. V was shortened by 4 bases and J by 8 bases, with 6 bases between the two germline ends. Looked up from germline, CDR1 is GTSNPN and CDR2 is SVGIG (reference sequence). The CDR3 spells CAWIVYSPLHF. The CDR3 DNA is TGTGCCTGGATAGTGTATTCACCCCTCCACTTT.

The chain recombines TRBV6-5 with TRBJ2-2; weak D call: TRBD2 (5 bases). Germline CDR1 MNHEY, CDR2 SVGAGI. V lost 11 bases, J lost 5 bases, and 12 bases lay in between. This CDR3 spans 12 amino acids. The CDR3, as DNA: TGTGCCTCCGAGGGCACGACCGGGGAGCTGTTTTTT. The encoded protein is CASEGTTGELFF.

The V and J genes are TRBV10-1 and TRBJ2-1; 14 bases align to TRBD2. J was trimmed by 8 bases and V by 4 bases; bases with no gene match: 1. The CDR3 is 14 amino acids. CDR1 and CDR2 (germline): WNHNN, SYGVQD (reference sequence). CDR3 region: CASSGTSGRYEQFF. The CDR3 DNA reads as TGCGCCAGCAGTGGGACTAGCGGGAGGTATGAGCAGTTCTTC.

The chain has TRBV14 and TRBJ2-3, with 12 nucleotides matching TRBD2. CDR3 length: 17 residues. Looked up from germline, CDR1 is SGHDN and CDR2 is FVKESK. V shed 6 bases, J shed 7 bases, and the junction held 14 bases outside the gene matches. The CDR3 DNA reads as TGTGCCAGCAGTAGTGGACTAGCGGGGAGATGGGTTAATACGCAGTATTTT. This gives the protein CASSSGLAGRWVNTQYF. Full variable domain (rest looked up from reference TRBV14 and TRBJ2-3): EAGVTQFPSHSVIEKGQTVTLRCDPISGHDNLYWYRRVMGKEIKFLLHFVKESKQDESGMPNNRFLAERTGGTYSTLKVQPAELEDSGVYFCASSSGLAGRWVNTQYFGPGTRLTVL.

This sequence joins TRBV19 and TRBJ2-2; 7 bases match TRBD1. The CDR3 contains 14 residues. CDR1 is LNHDA and CDR2 is SQIVND in the germline V gene (reference sequence). The V segment lost 5 bases and the J segment 7 bases; nucleotides outside the gene matches: 7. The CDR3 loop reads CASSFSGGLGELFF. The DNA of the CDR3 is TGTGCCAGTAGTTTCTCAGGGGGTCTCGGGGAGCTGTTTTTT. Full variable domain (outside the CDR3, taken from reference TRBV19 and TRBJ2-2): DGGITQSPKYLFRKEGQNVTLSCEQNLNHDAMYWYRQDPGQGLRLIYYSQIVNDFQKGDIAEGYSVSREKKESFPLTVTSAQKNPTAFYLCASSFSGGLGELFFGEGSRLTVL.

The V gene is TRBV2, the J gene TRBJ2-7; 8 nucleotides line up with TRBD1. The V gene's germline CDR1 is SNHLY and CDR2 FYNNEI. Trimming removed 6 bases from V and 6 bases from J; junction bases left unmatched: 13. CDR3 size: 15 residues. CDR3 bases: TGTGCCAGCAGCAAAGAGGGGACAGGTATCTCCGAGCAGTACTTC. This encodes CASSKEGTGISEQYF.

This clone was detected once. The chain has TRBV6-5 and TRBJ1-5, with a weak D call TRBD1 (5 bases). V was shortened by 8 bases and J by 5 bases, with 13 bases between the two germline ends. The CDR3 sequence is 13 residues long. Germline V gene data show CDR1 as MNHEY and CDR2 as SVGAGI. In DNA form, the CDR3 reads TGTGCCAGCGGACACCAGATACATCAGCCCCAGCATTTT. This gives the protein CASGHQIHQPQHF.

This clone has just one count. V is TRBV10-3 and J is TRBJ2-1; D is unresolved. Trimming stripped 4 bases from V and 4 bases from J, with 14 bases between. Germline CDR1 ENHRY, CDR2 SYGVKD. There are 15 residues in the CDR3. This CDR3 reads CAISVADRDYNEQFF. DNA of the CDR3: TGTGCCATCAGTGTTGCCGATCGAGATTACAATGAGCAGTTCTTC.

The chain is built from TRBV7-2 and TRBJ1-5, with 7 bases aligning to TRBD1. Germline values: CDR1 SGHTA, CDR2 FQGNSA. With V trimmed by 3 bases and J by 4 bases, 3 bases remained unmatched. This CDR3 has 14 residues. The DNA of the CDR3 is TGTGCCAGCAGCTTTACAGGGGCGAATCAGCCCCAGCATTTT. This sequence encodes CASSFTGANQPQHF.

The V call is TRBV7-8, the J call TRBJ1-1; TRBD1 matches at 11 bases. Per germline, CDR1 SGHVS and CDR2 FQNEAQ. The V segment lost 1 base and the J segment 0 bases; nucleotides outside the gene matches: 16. This CDR3 has 21 amino acids. The CDR3 nucleotides are TGTGCCAGCAGCTTAGTCGGGACAGGGGGATTCTTGGGACCAATGAACACTGAAGCTTTCTTT. Translation: CASSLVGTGGFLGPMNTEAFF.

The V call is TRBV5-1, the J call TRBJ2-5; tentative D call: TRBD1 (6 bases). Germline lookup yields CDR1 SGHRS and CDR2 YFSETQ. CDR3 length: 14 amino acids. Trimming stripped 3 bases from V and 2 bases from J, with 11 bases between. DNA for the CDR3: TGCGCCAGCAGCTGGTTGACAGGTCAAGAGACCCAGTACTTC. Protein sequence: CASSWLTGQETQYF. The variable domain in full, completed from reference TRBV5-1 and TRBJ2-5, reads KAGVTQTPRYLIKTRGQQVTLSCSPISGHRSVSWYQQTPGQGLQFLFEYFSETQRNKGNFPGRFSGRQFSNSRSEMNVSTLELGDSALYLCASSWLTGQETQYFGPGTRLLVL.

For the CDR3, the DNA is TGTGCCAGCAGCTTAGGGGCGGGCAATCAGCCCCAGCATTTT. This translates into CASSLGAGNQPQHF. V gene TRBV13 combines with J gene TRBJ1-5; D remains unclear. Germline CDR1 PRHDT, CDR2 FYEKMQ (reference sequence). The CDR3 totals 14 residues. V gave up 0 bases and J gave up 2 bases, with 5 bases separating them.

The rearrangement joins TRBV9 to TRBJ1-1; 9 nucleotides agree with TRBD1. Trimming took 3 bases from V and 1 from J; bases not matched to a gene: 1. The CDR3 length is 14 residues. Germline V gene sequence: CDR1 SGDLS, CDR2 YYNGEE. This chain's CDR3 is CASSAGQGNTEAFF. As DNA, the CDR3 is TGTGCCAGCAGCGCGGGACAGGGGAACACTGAAGCTTTCTTT.

This clone was seen a handful of times. The V call is TRBV6-5, the J call TRBJ2-7; 9 nucleotides match TRBD2. J lost 0 bases, V lost 4 bases, and 7 bases had no gene match. There are 16 residues in the CDR3. In germline, CDR1 is MNHEY, CDR2 SVGAGI. The CDR3 DNA reads as TGTGCCAGCAGTTCCATTCGACTAGCGGACTCCTACGAGCAGTACTTC. Translation: CASSSIRLADSYEQYF.